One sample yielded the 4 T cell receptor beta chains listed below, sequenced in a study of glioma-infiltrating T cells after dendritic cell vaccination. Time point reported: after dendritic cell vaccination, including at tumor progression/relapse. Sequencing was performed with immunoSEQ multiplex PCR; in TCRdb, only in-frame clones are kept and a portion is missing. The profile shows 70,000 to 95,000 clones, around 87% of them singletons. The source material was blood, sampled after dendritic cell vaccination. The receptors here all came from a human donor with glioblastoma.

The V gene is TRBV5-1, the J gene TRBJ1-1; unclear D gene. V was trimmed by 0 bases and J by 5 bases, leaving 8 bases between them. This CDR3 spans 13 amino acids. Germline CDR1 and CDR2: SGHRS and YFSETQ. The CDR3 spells CASSLESVTEAFF. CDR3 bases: TGCGCCAGCAGCTTGGAGTCGGTAACTGAAGCTTTCTTT.

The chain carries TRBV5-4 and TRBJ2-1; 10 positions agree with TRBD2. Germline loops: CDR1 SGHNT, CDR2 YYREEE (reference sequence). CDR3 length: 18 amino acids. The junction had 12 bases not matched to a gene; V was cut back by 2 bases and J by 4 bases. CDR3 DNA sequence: TGTGCCAGCAGCTTAGGAGGGGCCGGGACTAGCGCTTACAATGAGCAGTTCTTC. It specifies CASSLGGAGTSAYNEQFF.

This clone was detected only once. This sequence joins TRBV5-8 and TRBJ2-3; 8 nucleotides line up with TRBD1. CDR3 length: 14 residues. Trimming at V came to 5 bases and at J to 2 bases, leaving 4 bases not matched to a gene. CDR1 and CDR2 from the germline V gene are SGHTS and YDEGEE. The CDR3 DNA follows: TGTGCCAGCAGGGAGACAGGGGACACAGATACGCAGTATTTT. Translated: CASRETGDTDTQYF.

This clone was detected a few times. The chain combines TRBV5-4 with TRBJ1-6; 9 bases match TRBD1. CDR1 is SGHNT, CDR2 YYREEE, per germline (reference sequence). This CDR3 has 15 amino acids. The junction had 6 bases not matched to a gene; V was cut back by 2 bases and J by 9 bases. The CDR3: CASSFQTGGSSPLHF. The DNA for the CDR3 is TGTGCCAGCAGCTTCCAGACAGGGGGATCTTCACCCCTCCACTTT.